A single sample gave rise to the 32 T cell receptor beta chains below, sequenced in a study of identical twins. TCRdb analysed the 5' RACE reads with MiXCR anew, one entry per CDR3 protein. Counted here are approximately 1.8 million distinct CDR3 sequences, less than 35% occurring once; the ten biggest clones make up around 0.3%. The sequencing input was cord blood. The receptors stem from a newborn girl in good health.

The genes are TRBV12-3 or TRBV12-4 and TRBJ1-6; no clear D gene. Trimming shortened V by 0 bases and J by 0 bases, and 12 bases separated the two germline ends. This CDR3 is built from 18 residues. The CDR3 sequence is CASSLARAWSSYNSPLHF. In DNA, the CDR3 is TGTGCCAGCAGTTTAGCCCGAGCCTGGAGCTCCTATAATTCACCCCTCCACTTT.

The chain couples TRBV20-1 to TRBJ1-5; D is undetermined. V was clipped by 0 bases and J by 3 bases, with 9 bases between them. Germline V gives CDR1 DFQATT, CDR2 SNEGSKA (reference sequence). The CDR3 consists of 14 residues. The CDR3 here is CSARDGEANQPQHF. The CDR3 DNA sequence: TGCAGTGCTAGAGATGGAGAGGCCAATCAGCCCCAGCATTTT.

J is TRBJ1-2 and V is TRBV19; D ambiguous. CDR1 and CDR2 from the germline V gene are LNHDA and SQIVND (reference sequence). The CDR3 loop spans 16 amino acids. V was cut by 4 bases and J by 2 bases, with 17 bases left in between. The CDR3 loop is CASSTIDVAENYGYTF. The CDR3 DNA follows: TGTGCCAGTAGTACGATCGATGTAGCCGAAAACTATGGCTACACCTTC. The full variable domain, with the rest looked up from reference TRBV19 and TRBJ1-2, is DGGITQSPKYLFRKEGQNVTLSCEQNLNHDAMYWYRQDPGQGLRLIYYSQIVNDFQKGDIAEGYSVSREKKESFPLTVTSAQKNPTAFYLCASSTIDVAENYGYTFGSGTRLTVV.

This clonotype was detected only a few times. V gene TRBV29-1 combines with J gene TRBJ2-7; 7 nucleotides agree with TRBD1. The V gene's germline CDR1 is SQVTM and CDR2 ANQGSEA. This CDR3 contains 13 residues. With 4 bases clipped from V and 7 bases from J, the junction kept 10 bases outside the gene matches. CDR3 DNA: TGCAGCGTTGTTGGGGACAGACTCAATGAGCAGTACTTC. It yields the protein CSVVGDRLNEQYF.

This chain connects TRBV20-1 to TRBJ2-1; 11 nucleotides match TRBD2. The CDR3 contains 15 residues. CDR1 is DFQATT, CDR2 SNEGSKA, per germline (reference sequence). After removal of 5 bases from V and 0 bases from J, the junction contained 3 bases not matched to a gene. The CDR3 DNA reads TGCAGTGCTCAGGGACTAGCGGACTCCTACAATGAGCAGTTCTTC. It yields the protein CSAQGLADSYNEQFF.

This clonotype showed up just a few times. The CDR3: CASSLSPYEQFF. In nucleotides, the CDR3 is TGTGCCAGCAGCTTATCTCCTTATGAGCAGTTCTTC. The chain employs TRBV7-9 and TRBJ2-1; D not resolved. The germline gives CDR1 SEHNR, CDR2 FQNEAQ (reference sequence). The V gene lost 2 bases and the J gene lost 8 bases, with 7 bases spanning the gap. The CDR3 contains 12 residues.

The chain uses TRBV9 and TRBJ1-6; weak D call: TRBD1 (5 bases). The CDR3 length is 15 residues. CDR1 SGDLS and CDR2 YYNGEE come from the germline V gene. The V end was cut by 0 bases, the J end by 14 bases, with 18 bases between. The chain's CDR3 is CASSVAWQGGIALHF. The CDR3, as DNA: TGTGCCAGCAGCGTAGCGTGGCAGGGAGGTATCGCCCTCCACTTT. Full variable domain (rest looked up from reference TRBV9 and TRBJ1-6): DSGVTQTPKHLITATGQRVTLRCSPRSGDLSVYWYQQSLDQGLQFLIQYYNGEERAKGNILERFSAQQFPDLHSELNLSSLELGDSALYFCASSVAWQGGIALHFGNGTRLTVT.

This clonotype was detected only a few times. The rearrangement joins TRBV4-2 to TRBJ2-7; D uncertain. The CDR3 spans 14 residues. Germline V gives CDR1 LGHNA, CDR2 YNFKEQ. Trimming removed 0 bases at V and 4 bases at J, with 10 bases between. The CDR3 coding sequence is TGTGCCAGCAGCCAAGACCCCGCCGGATACGAGCAGTACTTC. Translation gives CASSQDPAGYEQYF.

To note about this clonotype: A much larger clone sits a single nucleotide away, making a read error possible. This chain joins TRBV2 and TRBJ2-3, with 11 bases lining up with TRBD2. Germline V lookup: CDR1 SNHLY, CDR2 FYNNEI. The CDR3 totals 14 residues. After removal of 6 bases from V and 2 bases from J, the junction contained 1 base not matched to a gene. DNA for the CDR3: TGTGCCAGCAGGGGACTAGCGGTCACAGATACGCAGTATTTT. The encoded protein is CASRGLAVTDTQYF.

This clonotype came up a few times. The chain employs TRBV30 and TRBJ2-7; 8 bases align to TRBD1. Losses at the gene ends were 3 bases for V and 2 bases for J; bases not matched to a gene: 15. From germline, CDR1 is GTSNPN and CDR2 SVGIG (reference sequence). The CDR3 length is 17 residues. CDR3 protein: CAWRASPGQVYTYEQYF. DNA of the CDR3: TGTGCCTGGAGGGCCTCGCCGGGACAGGTGTACACCTACGAGCAGTACTTC.

This chain joins TRBV2 and TRBJ2-3; 8 nucleotides align to TRBD2. CDR1 and CDR2 from the germline V gene are SNHLY and FYNNEI. The CDR3 runs to 15 residues. V was clipped by 2 bases and J by 4 bases; unmatched bases: 5. DNA of the CDR3: TGTGCCAGCAGTGAATCGATACTAGCGGCAGATACGCAGTATTTT. This translates into CASSESILAADTQYF.

This clonotype was recorded at least ten times. The J gene is TRBJ2-1, the V gene TRBV5-1; D is unresolved. Trimming took 5 bases from V and 8 from J, leaving 11 bases between them. CDR1 is SGHRS, CDR2 YFSETQ, per germline. This CDR3 has 12 amino acids. For the CDR3, the DNA is TGCGCCAGCAGTCATGGGATTGATGAGCAGTTCTTC. Amino acid sequence: CASSHGIDEQFF.

The chain uses TRBV7-8 and TRBJ2-1, with 11 bases fitting TRBD2. This CDR3 region has 15 residues. Germline-derived CDR1 and CDR2 are SGHVS and FQNEAQ. Trimming cost V 2 bases and J 7 bases; bases outside gene matches: 4. The CDR3 loop is CASSLYRLAGNEQFF. CDR3 in DNA: TGTGCCAGCAGCTTATATAGACTAGCGGGGAATGAGCAGTTCTTC.

The V gene is TRBV3-1, the J gene TRBJ2-4, with a weak D call TRBD2 (6 bases). CDR3 length: 15 amino acids. Germline V gene lookup returns CDR1 LGHDT and CDR2 YNNKEL (reference sequence). Deletions cut 5 bases from V and 15 bases from J, with 26 bases between. The CDR3 loop reads CASSGGSGLWETRYF. The DNA of the CDR3 is TGTGCCAGCAGCGGAGGTAGCGGCTTGTGGGAGACCCGGTACTTC.

The rearrangement uses TRBV28 and TRBJ2-3, with D maybe TRBD2 (8 bases). Per germline, CDR1 MDHEN and CDR2 SYDVKM. This CDR3 has 15 amino acids. Deletions cut 5 bases from V and 5 bases from J, with 17 bases between. CDR3 DNA sequence: TGTGCCAGCAGTGTCGGGAGGGGGCCGGGAGATACGCAGTATTTT. Protein sequence: CASSVGRGPGDTQYF.

The chain links TRBV6-1 to TRBJ2-7, with 9 bases that match TRBD1. CDR1 and CDR2 from the germline V gene are MNHNS and SASEGT. The length of the CDR3 is 13 residues. V was clipped by 5 bases and J by 6 bases; unmatched bases: 5. CDR3 DNA: TGTGCCAGCAGTAGCGGGACAGGGAGCGAGCAGTACTTC. It translates to CASSSGTGSEQYF.

This clonotype was seen a few times. The chain links TRBV29-1 to TRBJ1-1; no firm D call. Per the germline V gene, CDR1 is SQVTM and CDR2 is ANQGSEA. V was pared by 7 bases and J by 5 bases, with 14 bases between. The CDR3 is 12 amino acids. The chain's CDR3 is CSAWREWTEAFF. The DNA of the CDR3 is TGCAGCGCCTGGAGGGAGTGGACTGAAGCTTTCTTT. The full variable domain, in which reference TRBV29-1 and TRBJ1-1 provide the parts outside the CDR3, is SAVISQKPSRDICQRGTSLTIQCQVDSQVTMMFWYRQQPGQSLTLIATANQGSEATYESGFVIDKFPISRPNLTFSTLTVSNMSPEDSSIYLCSAWREWTEAFFGQGTRLTVV.

This clonotype is a singleton in its sample. This chain connects TRBV4-2 to TRBJ2-7, with a tentative D call TRBD2 (6 bases). Trimming left V 1 base short and J 4 bases short, with 8 bases between. CDR1 and CDR2 from the germline V gene are LGHNA and YNFKEQ. The CDR3 is 13 residues long. This CDR3 is CASSQGGDYEQYF. The CDR3 region has the DNA TGTGCCAGCAGCCAAGGGGGGGATTACGAGCAGTACTTC.

Only a few counts were recorded for this clonotype. The chain uses TRBV6-1 and TRBJ2-7, with TRBD2 matching over 7 bases. The germline V gene has CDR1 MNHNS and CDR2 SASEGT. This CDR3 spans 18 amino acids. V lost 6 bases to trimming and J lost 1 base; unmatched junction nucleotides: 18. The CDR3 is CASSLRLPSGPLSYEQYF. As DNA, the CDR3 is TGTGCCAGCAGCCTACGCCTTCCTAGCGGCCCCCTTTCCTACGAGCAGTACTTC.

V is TRBV27 and J is TRBJ1-2; tentative D call: TRBD1 (6 bases). The CDR3 runs 14 residues. Trimming took 6 bases from V and 4 from J, leaving 15 bases between them. From germline, CDR1 is MNHEY and CDR2 SMNVEV (reference sequence). The CDR3 sequence is CASRVTGATYGYTF. CDR3 nucleotide sequence: TGTGCCAGCAGAGTGACAGGAGCTACCTATGGCTACACCTTC.

V gene TRBV2 combines with J gene TRBJ2-7; 8 bases fit TRBD1. In germline, CDR1 is SNHLY, CDR2 FYNNEI. The CDR3 has 17 residues. Trimming took 8 bases from V and 2 from J; bases not matched to a gene: 17. DNA for the CDR3: TGTGCCAGCCCAATGGGGGACAGGACGTCTATCACCTACGAGCAGTACTTC. The encoded protein is CASPMGDRTSITYEQYF. Full variable domain (outside the CDR3, taken from reference TRBV2 and TRBJ2-7): EPEVTQTPSHQVTQMGQEVILRCVPISNHLYFYWYRQILGQKVEFLVSFYNNEISEKSEIFDDQFSVERPDGSNFTLKIRSTKLEDSAMYFCASPMGDRTSITYEQYFGPGTRLTVT.

The sample holds a few counts of this clonotype. This chain joins TRBV18 and TRBJ2-3; tentatively, D is TRBD2 (5 bases). CDR3 length equals 15 residues. In germline, CDR1 is KGHSH, CDR2 LQKENI. V shed 5 bases and J shed 0 bases, with 12 bases lying between them. DNA for the CDR3: TGTGCCAGCTCATCAGGACGGGGTAGCACAGATACGCAGTATTTT. As protein: CASSSGRGSTDTQYF.

This clonotype was picked up a small number of times. The rearrangement uses TRBV28 and TRBJ2-5, with TRBD2 matching 11 bases. Germline lookup yields CDR1 MDHEN and CDR2 SYDVKM. V gave up 2 bases and J gave up 3 bases; unmatched junction bases: 5. The length of the CDR3 is 16 residues. The CDR3, as DNA: TGTGCCAGCAGTTTAGCCGCTAGCGGGAGGAAAGAGACCCAGTACTTC. Its translation: CASSLAASGRKETQYF. The full variable domain, completed using reference TRBV28 and TRBJ2-5, is DVKVTQSSRYLVKRTGEKVFLECVQDMDHENMFWYRQDPGLGLRLIYFSYDVKMKEKGDIPEGYSVSREKKERFSLILESASTNQTSMYLCASSLAASGRKETQYFGPGTRLLVL.

This clonotype has at least ten counts. The V gene is TRBV7-2, the J gene TRBJ2-7, with 10 bases matching TRBD2. CDR3 size: 15 residues. V was clipped by 1 base and J by 2 bases; unmatched bases: 2. The germline gives CDR1 SGHTA, CDR2 FQGNSA. The CDR3 protein is CASSLDGLAAYEQYF. Written as DNA, the CDR3 is TGTGCCAGCAGCTTAGATGGACTAGCGGCCTACGAGCAGTACTTC.

The V gene is TRBV19, the J gene TRBJ2-1; 11 bases are shared with TRBD2. J lost 7 bases, V lost 5 bases, and 7 bases had no gene match. The CDR3 contains 15 residues. From germline, CDR1 is LNHDA and CDR2 SQIVND (reference sequence). The CDR3 spells CASSVGTSGVNEQFF. The CDR3 DNA follows: TGTGCCAGTAGTGTCGGGACTAGCGGTGTTAATGAGCAGTTCTTC.

The genes are TRBV6-5 and TRBJ1-6; a possible D gene is TRBD1 (6 bases). CDR3 length: 16 amino acids. V was trimmed by 2 bases and J by 4 bases, leaving 12 bases between them. CDR1 is MNHEY and CDR2 is SVGAGI in the germline V gene. The CDR3 loop is CASSYNGQRYNSPLHF. The CDR3 nucleotides are TGTGCCAGCAGTTACAACGGACAGCGATATAATTCACCCCTCCACTTT.

The V gene is TRBV20-1, the J gene TRBJ1-6, with D possibly matching TRBD1 (5 bases). This CDR3 is 12 amino acids long. V was trimmed by 6 bases and J by 9 bases, leaving 12 bases between them. The germline V gene has CDR1 DFQATT and CDR2 SNEGSKA (reference sequence). The CDR3 DNA reads as TGCAGTGCCAGGGCATCCCTTTCACCCCTCCACTTT. It codes for CSARASLSPLHF.

CDR3 protein: CASSPYYWETTYEQYF. The CDR3 nucleotides are TGTGCCAGCAGTCCCTATTATTGGGAGACGACCTACGAGCAGTACTTC. The chain employs TRBV27 and TRBJ2-7, with D possibly matching TRBD2 (5 bases). Trimming left V 5 bases short and J 2 bases short, with 19 bases between. This CDR3 comprises 16 residues. Germline-derived CDR1 and CDR2 are MNHEY and SMNVEV (reference sequence).

In this sample, this clonotype turned up a few times. The gene calls are TRBV2 and TRBJ1-4; D is perhaps TRBD1 (5 bases). There are 12 residues in the CDR3. With 3 bases removed from V and 8 bases from J, the gap between germline ends came to 7 bases. The germline V gene encodes CDR1 SNHLY and CDR2 FYNNEI. This chain's CDR3 is CASSDRAEKLFF. The CDR3 bases are TGTGCCAGCAGTGACAGGGCGGAAAAACTGTTTTTT.

This clonotype has only a few counts. This sequence joins TRBV25-1 and TRBJ1-2, with a possible D match to TRBD1 (6 bases). With 0 bases removed from V and 0 bases from J, the gap between germline ends came to 8 bases. The CDR3 is made up of 15 amino acids. Per germline, CDR1 MGHDK and CDR2 SYGVNS. CDR3 protein: CASSEYPGANYGYTF. DNA of the CDR3: TGTGCCAGCAGTGAATACCCAGGGGCTAACTATGGCTACACCTTC.

This clonotype appeared a few times. This rearrangement joins TRBV11-2 to TRBJ1-4, with D perhaps matching TRBD1 (6 bases). The germline gives CDR1 SGHAT, CDR2 FQNNGV. This CDR3 comprises 14 residues. Trimming stripped 5 bases from V and 8 bases from J, with 15 bases between. The chain's CDR3 is CASSHPGQLEKLFF. In DNA, the CDR3 is TGTGCCAGCAGCCACCCAGGACAGTTGGAAAAACTGTTTTTT. The full variable domain, completed using reference TRBV11-2 and TRBJ1-4, is EAGVAQSPRYKIIEKRQSVAFWCNPISGHATLYWYQQILGQGPKLLIQFQNNGVVDDSQLPKDRFSAERLKGVDSTLKIQPAKLEDSAVYLCASSHPGQLEKLFFGSGTQLSVL.

This clonotype was picked up a small number of times. The rearrangement links TRBV6-5 to TRBJ2-3; no clear D. CDR1 MNHEY and CDR2 SVGAGI come from the germline V gene. The CDR3 runs to 12 residues. V was cut by 6 bases and J by 5 bases, with 9 bases left in between. CDR3 coding DNA: TGTGCCAGCAGCCCTATACTAGATACGCAGTATTTT. Protein: CASSPILDTQYF.